This section outlines one TCR beta chain sequence together with its context. The antigen remains unidentified. This sample stems from a study of cytomegalovirus exposure and HLA in healthy donors. Overall study results and limits: Analysis was carried out at a later point, and it linked a missense DCLRE1C variant to TCR beta V- and J-gene trimming. Researchers reportedly found TCR beta sequences accurately predicted most subjects' HLA-A and HLA-B alleles. Later analysis showed TCR association rates varying by HLA locus, highest for DRB1 and lowest for HLA-C. It was taken for granted in presence/absence analyses that sequencing depth across donors was roughly uniform.

PCR was performed using 60 Vbeta and 13 Jbeta primers. Data came from immunoSEQ multiplex PCR; TCRdb stores just in-frame clones and leaves some out. The sample records some 130,000 clones, around 83% being singletons. V was clipped by 4 bases and J by 5 bases; unmatched bases: 8. The CDR3 totals 15 residues. The germline V gene has CDR1 MRHNA and CDR2 SNTAGT. The chain uses TRBV6-4 and TRBJ2-7, with 10 positions matching TRBD1. This sequence was found in a man between 50 and 59 years old in good health and CMV-seronegative. The sequenced sample was PBMCs. The CDR3 DNA is TGTGCCAGCAGTGCCACCGGGACAGGGGTGGACGAGCAGTACTTC. The encoded protein is CASSATGTGVDEQYF.